This is a list of T cell receptor beta chains from one sample in a study of early T cells in non-severe SARS-CoV-2 infection. TCRdb redid the calling of the 5' RACE reads with MiXCR, one entry per CDR3 protein. The sample shows approximately 69,000 distinct CDR3 sequences, around an eighth of them seen only once. Source: whole blood, taken at baseline. These receptors all come from an adult who was a healthcare worker with PCR-confirmed SARS-CoV-2 infection or an uninfected control (not recorded which). CDR3s include the opening cysteine and the closing phenylalanine or tryptophan. The D gene is left open where the match is weak. Size is stated for part of the rows, as once, few or many counts, or as a class when the clone is expanded.

>TRBV20-1|TRBJ1-1|TRBD1|NA
TGCAGTGCTAACCCGGGGACAGGGCTGGACACTGAAGCTTTCTTT
CSANPGTGLDTEAFF
>TRBV10-3|TRBJ2-7|TRBD2|few
TGTGCCATCAGTGCTCTAGCGGGGGACTACGAGCAGTACTTC
CAISALAGDYEQYF
>TRBV12-3/TRBV12-4|TRBJ2-7|NA|NA
TGTGCCAGCAGTCTCGGGACACGGATTACCTACGAGCAGTACTTC
CASSLGTRITYEQYF
>TRBV27|TRBJ2-7|NA|few
TGTGCCAGCAGCCCTGAGGTTGCTAGCCCCGAGCAGTACTTC
CASSPEVASPEQYF
>TRBV5-1|TRBJ2-2|TRBD1|few
TGCGCCAGCAGCTTAAATGAACAGGGGGGTCGTGACACCGGGGAGCTGTTTTTT
CASSLNEQGGRDTGELFF
>TRBV6-1|TRBJ2-7|NA|NA
TGTGCCAGCAGTGAAGCAACGGTCTACGAGCAGTACTTC
CASSEATVYEQYF
>TRBV28|TRBJ2-3|NA|few
TGTGCCAGCAGGGCCCCCGGCACAGATACGCAGTATTTT
CASRAPGTDTQYF
>TRBV3-1|TRBJ1-2|TRBD1|many
TGTGCCAGCAGCCTGAAGGGGACAGCGGGGACTTATGGCTACACCTTC
CASSLKGTAGTYGYTF
>TRBV7-9|TRBJ2-1|NA|many
TGTGCCAGCAGCCCGGGCGGGGATGAGCAGTTCTTC
CASSPGGDEQFF
>TRBV4-1|TRBJ1-5|NA|NA
TGCGCCAGCAGCCATCCTGCGGGGCTGCAGCCCCAGCATTTT
CASSHPAGLQPQHF